This T cell receptor (beta chain) came from a study of blood T cell repertoires in COVID-19. Study information: Both acute and convalescent COVID-19 samples were obtained from the United States, Italy and Spain. PBMCs, B-cell-depleted T cells, or T cells provided the cDNA or gDNA that made up the material.

Seattle participants joined during active infection and were tracked over time. The germline gives CDR1 MNHEY, CDR2 SVGAGI. V lost 6 bases, J lost 7 bases, and 15 bases lay in between. The CDR3 totals 14 residues. TCRdb's copy holds only in-frame clones and misses some; the assay was immunoSEQ multiplex PCR. The sample has some 290,000 clones, about nine tenths seen once. This receptor was identified in a young woman with COVID-19, enrolled during active disease. Sample: peripheral blood. This chain joins TRBV6-5 and TRBJ1-4, with D possibly matching TRBD1 (5 bases). CDR3 amino acids: CASSLAGLGEKLFF. For the CDR3, the DNA is TGTGCCAGCAGCCTAGCGGGGCTCGGTGAAAAACTGTTTTTT.